These 2 T cell receptor beta chains came from one sample sequenced in a study of blood T cell repertoires in COVID-19. This table comes from immunoSEQ multiplex PCR, and its TCRdb copy is limited to in-frame clones, with some not included. The sample has around 93,000 clones; about 86% are singletons. Sequenced sample: peripheral blood. Receptors originate from a man in his 60s with acute or convalescent COVID-19.

This clone occurred a few times. The chain joins TRBV6-5 to TRBJ1-1, with 10 bases fitting TRBD1. The CDR3 runs 15 residues. With V trimmed by 6 bases and J by 4 bases, 8 bases remained unmatched. CDR1 is MNHEY and CDR2 is SVGAGI in the germline V gene. The DNA of the CDR3 is TGTGCCAGCAGCCGGGGACAGGGGATGATCACTGAAGCTTTCTTT. It codes for CASSRGQGMITEAFF.

The V call is TRBV5-4, the J call TRBJ2-1; D might be TRBD1 (6 bases). The CDR3 is 15 amino acids. V lost 0 bases to trimming and J lost 7 bases, with 14 bases between them. Germline V lookup: CDR1 SGHNT, CDR2 YYREEE (reference sequence). The CDR3 nucleotides are TGTGCCAGCAGCTTGGGGGGTCAGGGGTGGAATGAGCAGTTCTTC. It translates to CASSLGGQGWNEQFF.